What follows describes a single TCR beta chain. As yet, its antigen is unknown. With 60 Vbeta and 13 Jbeta primers, the PCR was carried out. Only in-frame clones appear in the TCRdb table, and some are missing; sequencing was by immunoSEQ multiplex PCR. In the table there are over 200,000 clones, approximately 80% of which are singletons. The data originate from a study of cytomegalovirus exposure and HLA in healthy donors. Overall study findings and caveats: Being productive about 90% or about 30% of the time was typical of most TCR beta V segments in an earlier analysis.

These donors counted as nominally healthy when sampled, but unrecorded immune exposures were likely. The germline V gene has CDR1 SGHTA and CDR2 FQGNSA. The CDR3 length is 15 residues. The trim removed 5 bases at V and 5 bases at J, leaving 9 bases unmatched. The rearrangement links TRBV7-2 to TRBJ2-3; 8 bases are a match to TRBD2. The TCR sequence derives from a male donor in good health and CMV-seronegative. The sequenced sample was PBMCs. The CDR3 spells CASSLTAGGIDTQYF. In DNA, the CDR3 is TGTGCCAGCAGCCTCACGGCGGGGGGTATAGATACGCAGTATTTT.